The rows below give T cell receptor beta chains drawn from one sample of a study of PD-L1 blockade in urothelial cancer. Assay: immunoSEQ multiplex PCR; the TCRdb copy retains only in-frame clones and omits some. Of over 65,000 clones in the sample, approximately 87% were seen once. The specimen was PBMCs, collected around atezolizumab (anti-PD-L1) treatment. The receptors here all came from a man between 65 and 85 years old with urothelial cancer. Each CDR3 is given with its conserved first and last residue. A D gene is named only where the DNA matches it firmly. A row's size may be missing; if present it is once, few, many or a size class.

-	TRBV20-1	-	TRBJ2-3	TGCAGTGCTCATCCAACGCAGTATTTT	CSAHPTQYF
-	TRBV28	-	TRBJ2-7	TGTGCCAGCAGTTTTGTGCCCACGGGCTACGAGCAGTACTTC	CASSFVPTGYEQYF
TRBD1	TRBV19	few	TRBJ2-3	TGTGCCAGCAGCACCGGGACAGTGAAAGATACGCAGTATTTT	CASSTGTVKDTQYF
-	TRBV5-6	-	TRBJ2-5	TGTGCCAGCAGCTTCCCGAGAGCCCAAGAGACCCAGTACTTC	CASSFPRAQETQYF
-	TRBV5-1	-	TRBJ1-1	TGCGCCAGCAGCTTGGGGGGGGTTAGTGACTCTGAAGCTTTCTTT	CASSLGGVSDSEAFF
TRBD2	TRBV15	-	TRBJ2-3	TGTGCCACCAGCAGAGGGACTAGCGGGAGCACAGATACGCAGTATTTT	CATSRGTSGSTDTQYF
TRBD2	TRBV10-3	-	TRBJ2-2	TGTGCCATCAGTATGACTAGCGGGAGCGCGAACACCGGGGAGCTGTTTTTT	CAISMTSGSANTGELFF
-	TRBV6-6	-	TRBJ1-3	TGTGCCAGCAGAACAGGGAGCTCTGGAAACACCATATATTTT	CASRTGSSGNTIYF
-	TRBV4-1	-	TRBJ2-1	TGCGCCAGCAGCCAAGTGATCATTACGGGGACCTACAATGAGCAGTTCTTC	CASSQVIITGTYNEQFF
-	TRBV28	once	TRBJ2-5	TGTGCCAGCAGTTTATTTGACAGAAAAGAGACCCAGTACTTC	CASSLFDRKETQYF
-	TRBV5-6	-	TRBJ2-5	TGTGCCAGCAGCTTGGAGGGCGGTACAGCGGCAGAGACCCAGTACTTC	CASSLEGGTAAETQYF
TRBD2	TRBV23-1	once	TRBJ2-7	TGCGCCAGCAGTCAATCAAAGACATCGCGGGAGAGTACCTACGAGCAGTACTTC	CASSQSKTSRESTYEQYF
TRBD2	TRBV18	-	TRBJ2-1	TGTGCCAGCTCACCACCGTATCGAGCGGGAGTTCTCTACAATGAGCAGTTCTTC	CASSPPYRAGVLYNEQFF
-	TRBV5-8	-	TRBJ1-5	TGTGCCAGCAGCTTGATAAGGCAGGGTAAGCAGCCCCAGCATTTT	CASSLIRQGKQPQHF
-	TRBV2	-	TRBJ2-7	TGTGCCAGCAGTGAGGGGCAATTTCGGCAGTACTTC	CASSEGQFRQYF
-	TRBV30	-	TRBJ2-1	TGTGCCTGGAGTGCTAGGGGGTTGAGGTACAATGAGCAGTTCTTC	CAWSARGLRYNEQFF
TRBD1	TRBV2	-	TRBJ2-3	TGTGCCAGCATCACACAGGGGGTTAGCACAGATACGCAGTATTTT	CASITQGVSTDTQYF
TRBD1	TRBV5-1	-	TRBJ2-5	TGCGCCAGCAGCTTAGGACAGGGCCAAGAGACCCAGTACTTC	CASSLGQGQETQYF
TRBD1	TRBV6-1	-	TRBJ1-5	TGTGCCAGCCTCGGACAGGGTCAACAGCCCCAGCATTTT	CASLGQGQQPQHF
-	TRBV7-9	few	TRBJ2-7	TGTGCCAGCAGCTTTGCTACCTACGAGCAGTACTTC	CASSFATYEQYF
-	TRBV9	-	TRBJ1-5	TGTGCCAGCAGTTCCAAAAGCAATCAGCCCCAGCATTTT	CASSSKSNQPQHF
TRBD2	TRBV18	-	TRBJ2-7	TGTGCCAGCTCACCAGCTAGCGGAGCCCAGTACGAGCAGTACTTC	CASSPASGAQYEQYF
-	TRBV5-1	-	TRBJ1-3	TGCGCCAGCAGCTCCCTTGGCGGGTTGGAGGGAAACACCATATATTTT	CASSSLGGLEGNTIYF
TRBD2	TRBV7-3	-	TRBJ2-1	TGTGCCAGCAGCTTATCCTCGGGGGGCTCCTACAATGAGCAGTTCTTC	CASSLSSGGSYNEQFF
-	TRBV19	-	TRBJ1-5	TGTGCCAGTAGTATAGAGCTCGGTCTATGGGGACATGCGACCCAGCCCCAGCATTTT	CASSIELGLWGHATQPQHF
TRBD1	TRBV29-1	-	TRBJ2-2	TGCAGCGCCCGACCAGGGGGCGGCACCGGGGAGCTGTTTTTT	CSARPGGGTGELFF
TRBD2	TRBV30	-	TRBJ2-1	TGTGCCTGGAGTGTACGCGGGAGCTCCTACAATGAGCAGTTCTTC	CAWSVRGSSYNEQFF
TRBD1	TRBV7-9	-	TRBJ1-1	TGTGCCAGCAGCTACAGGGGTAAGGGCACTGAAGCTTTCTTT	CASSYRGKGTEAFF
-	TRBV2	-	TRBJ2-2	TGTGCCAGCAGTGTCGGGGGTCACACCGGGGAGCTGTTTTTT	CASSVGGHTGELFF
TRBD1	TRBV5-4	once	TRBJ2-5	TGTGCCAGCAGCTGGGGGACAGGGCGGGAGACCCAGTACTTC	CASSWGTGRETQYF
TRBD2	TRBV14	-	TRBJ2-1	TGTGCCAGCAGCCAAGGATACGCGGGAGTGCAGTTCTTC	CASSQGYAGVQFF
-	TRBV4-1	once	TRBJ2-3	TGCGCCAGCAGCCATTACTCCGCAGATACGCAGTATTTT	CASSHYSADTQYF
TRBD2	TRBV29-1	-	TRBJ2-7	TGCAGCGTTGAAGATCGGCTAGCGGGACCGGGCGAGCAGTACTTC	CSVEDRLAGPGEQYF
-	TRBV5-1	-	TRBJ1-2	TGCGCCAGCAGCTTGGCAGGCAGTGACTATGGCTACACCTTC	CASSLAGSDYGYTF
-	TRBV30	-	TRBJ2-6	TGTGCCTGGACAGGGTCTGGGGCCAACGTCCTGACTTTC	CAWTGSGANVLTF
-	TRBV18	-	TRBJ2-6	TGTGCCAGCTCACCTGCGGGGGCCAACGTCCTGACTTTC	CASSPAGANVLTF
-	TRBV5-6	-	TRBJ2-1	TGTGCCAGCAGCCCTACTAGCCTCACTTACAATGAGCAGTTCTTC	CASSPTSLTYNEQFF
-	TRBV30	-	TRBJ1-2	TGTGCCTGGAGTGACAGCTACTATGGCTACACCTTC	CAWSDSYYGYTF
-	TRBV7-6	-	TRBJ2-2	TGTGCCAGCCTCACTCGGACAGCCGGGGAGCTGTTTTTT	CASLTRTAGELFF
-	TRBV16	-	TRBJ1-1	TGTGCCAGCAGCCAATCAGGGGTTGTGACTGAAGCTTTCTTT	CASSQSGVVTEAFF
-	TRBV6-1	few	TRBJ1-2	TGTGCCAGCACCCTAGGGGTGCGGGGCTACACCTTC	CASTLGVRGYTF
TRBD2	TRBV25-1	-	TRBJ2-2	TGTGCCAGCAGTGATACCGGACTAGCGGGAAACACCGGGGAGCTGTTTTTT	CASSDTGLAGNTGELFF
-	TRBV7-2	-	TRBJ2-3	TGTGCCAGCAGCCCCTCGACATTTACGCAGTATTTT	CASSPSTFTQYF
-	TRBV14	-	TRBJ2-7	TGTGCCAGCAGCCAAGATAAAGGGGGTTTCCACGAGCAGTACTTC	CASSQDKGGFHEQYF
-	TRBV6-1	-	TRBJ2-7	TGTGCCAGCAGTGAAGCTGGGCTTCCATATTCCTACGAGCAGTACTTC	CASSEAGLPYSYEQYF